This T cell receptor beta chain came from a study of brain T cells in children with intractable seizures. This clone has only one observation. Its cognate antigen is unknown. Some clones are missing from TCRdb's copy, which holds only in-frame ones; the method was immunoSEQ multiplex PCR. The sample consists of hundreds of thousands of clones, 93% of them appearing once. Study-wide points: Clones missing pre-surgery may reflect undersampling of that blood sample. Patients' HCMV serostatus was unknown; virus specificity rests on CDR3 similarity alone.

Trimming cost V 5 bases and J 0 bases, with 19 bases left between them. This CDR3 has 16 amino acids. Per the germline V gene, CDR1 is GTSNPN and CDR2 is SVGIG (reference sequence). Time point of the sample: blood from clinic visit 5 months post-surgery; TSC patient then seizure free. Only cases whose brain tissue showed the highest T cell transcript signatures were sequenced. Patients received at least one anti-epileptic drug before surgery. Sequencing was performed on peripheral blood, taken 4 to 6 months after surgery. The clonotype was recovered from a boy younger than two with tuberous sclerosis and intractable seizures. V and J are TRBV30 and TRBJ1-2, with no clear D. The CDR3 sequence is CAWSSPPEMTNYGYTF. The CDR3 coding sequence is TGTGCCTGGTCGAGTCCACCAGAGATGACTAACTATGGCTACACCTTC.